Below are 29 T cell receptor beta chains sequenced from a single sample in a study of tissue T cells after allogeneic stem cell transplantation. Clones were sequenced by immunoSEQ multiplex PCR, and TCRdb holds only the in-frame ones, with some missing. The profile covers more than 40,000 clones, with 65% to 85% appearing a single time and around 0.52% taken by the ten largest. Material for sequencing was sorted cells pooled from one or two spleens. The receptors stem from a pool of C57BL/6 mice in good health.

On this clone: Gene names follow the mouse nomenclature. The CDR3 end is not reached by the read, which stops 1 residue before it; the germline J gene fills it in. The chain employs TRBV13-1 and TRBJ2-3; tentative D call: TRBD1 (6 bases). CDR1 is NSHNY, CDR2 SYGAGN, per germline. This CDR3 is built from 14 residues. V shed 6 bases and J shed 0 bases, with 11 bases lying between them. The CDR3 DNA, read in part, is TGTGCCAGCAACCGGGACATTAGTGCAGAAACGCTGTAT. It translates to CASNRDISAETLY. The whole CDR3 region reads CASNRDISAETLYF.

Note on this clone: Genes and germline come from the mouse. This chain's CDR3 is CASSRDRDSSNTEVFF. The DNA read from the CDR3 is TGTGCTAGCAGTAGAGATCGGGACAGTTCAAACACAGAAGTCTTC. V is TRBV17 and J is TRBJ1-1; 7 positions agree with TRBD1. The read falls 1 residue short of the CDR3 end, and the missing part is taken from the germline J gene. The ends lost 0 bases at V and 0 bases at J; junction bases unmatched: 4. CDR1 MNHDT and CDR2 YYDKIL come from the germline V gene. CDR3 length equals 16 residues.

This clone was counted between two and nine times. The germline and genes are mouse ones. Coverage ceases 1 residue before the CDR3 finishes, and the germline J gene fills in the end. The chain employs TRBV31 and TRBJ2-7; weak D call: TRBD1 (7 bases). The V and J ends lost 2 bases and 5 bases respectively, with 13 bases between them. The germline CDR1 and CDR2 sequences are GKSSPN and SITVG. The CDR3 has 13 residues. The CDR3 bases that were read are TGTGCCTGGAGTAAAGGGGGCCGGAATGAACAGTAC. Its protein is CAWSKGGRNEQY. The CDR3, in full, reads CAWSKGGRNEQYF.

A few counts support this clone. Gene names and germline refer to mouse. The read ends 1 residue early relative to the CDR3; the germline J gene fills the gap. The V gene is TRBV13-2, the J gene TRBJ1-4; the D is unclear. Trimming removed 0 bases at V and 5 bases at J, with 5 bases between. Germline CDR1 is NNHNN and CDR2 is SYGAGS (reference sequence). This CDR3 has 13 residues. This chain's CDR3 is CASGDARNERLFF. CDR3 DNA, as far as it was read: TGTGCCAGCGGTGATGCACGGAACGAAAGATTATTT.

This clone was recorded only once. Gene names are the mouse ones. The CDR3 reads CASSVQSNTEVFF. CDR3 bases read: TGTGCCAGCAGTGTGCAATCAAACACAGAAGTCTTC. This chain links TRBV13-1 with TRBJ1-1; no reliable D call. The read comes to an end 1 residue before the CDR3 does, leaving the germline J gene to fill in the end. Germline CDR1 is NSHNY and CDR2 is SYGAGN. The CDR3 loop spans 13 amino acids. The V and J ends lost 3 bases and 0 bases respectively, with 6 bases between them.

Only a few counts were recorded for this clone. Mouse names are used for the genes. The read finishes 1 residue shy of the CDR3 end, and the germline J gene is used to complete it. This chain uses TRBV13-1 with TRBJ2-2; 8 nucleotides agree with TRBD1. Germline V gene lookup returns CDR1 NSHNY and CDR2 SYGAGN. CDR3 length: 14 amino acids. V shed 5 bases and J 0 bases; nucleotides not matched to a gene: 0. The CDR3 protein is CASRDRANTGQLYF. Incomplete CDR3 DNA: TGTGCCAGCAGGGACAGGGCAAACACCGGGCAGCTCTAC.

Of note for this clone: Gene names refer to mouse genes. The read finishes 1 residue shy of the CDR3 end, and the germline J gene is used to complete it. The rearrangement uses TRBV31 and TRBJ2-5, with 9 bases matching TRBD2. V lost 3 bases, J lost 7 bases, and 5 bases stayed unmatched. The CDR3 consists of 13 residues. CDR1 GKSSPN and CDR2 SITVG come from the germline V gene. CDR3 bases read: TGTGCCTGGAGACAAACTGGGGGGAACACCCAGTAC. It is translated as CAWRQTGGNTQY. The entire CDR3 protein reads CAWRQTGGNTQYF.

A remark on this clone: Each gene name is a mouse one. The read ends 1 residue early relative to the CDR3; the germline J gene fills the gap. The chain carries TRBV17 and TRBJ2-7; 8 nucleotides match TRBD2. Trimming took 1 base from V and 0 from J; bases not matched to a gene: 2. Germline V CDR1 and CDR2: MNHDT, YYDKIL. The CDR3 spans 15 residues. Here the CDR3 reads CASSRAGGSSYEQYF. The sequenced CDR3 bases are TGTGCTAGCAGTAGAGCTGGGGGGAGCTCCTATGAACAGTAC.

About this clone: Gene names are mouse gene names. Incomplete CDR3 DNA: TGTGCTAGCAGTTTCAGGGGCGACTATAATTCGCCCCTCTAC. Translating gives CASSFRGDYNSPLY. The full CDR3 is CASSFRGDYNSPLYF. The chain carries TRBV29 and TRBJ1-6; D might be TRBD1 (6 bases). The read finishes 1 residue shy of the CDR3 end, and the germline J gene is used to complete it. Being an ORF, TRBJ1-6 has a function that is uncertain. V gave up 3 bases and J gave up 3 bases, with 9 bases separating them. This CDR3 comprises 15 residues. Germline V gene data show CDR1 as MSHET and CDR2 as SYDVDS.

As concerns this clone: The gene symbols are mouse symbols. Sequencing ends 1 residue short of the CDR3 end; the germline J gene provides the rest. This chain connects TRBV2 to TRBJ2-7, with 8 bases identical to TRBD2. Germline CDR1 LGHNA, CDR2 YSYQKL. The V gene end was trimmed by 3 bases and the J gene end by 0 bases; junction bases not matched to a gene: 4. The CDR3 is 15 residues long. The CDR3 DNA, read in part, is TGTGCCAGCAGCCATCGACTGGGGAGCTCCTATGAACAGTAC. It codes for CASSHRLGSSYEQY. The full CDR3 protein reads CASSHRLGSSYEQYF.

This clone came up once. Genes and germline come from the mouse. The sequence runs out 1 residue before the end of the CDR3; the remainder is reconstructed from the germline J gene. The chain is built from TRBV16 and TRBJ2-2; TRBD1 agrees at 11 bases. V gave up 8 bases and J gave up 3 bases; unmatched junction bases: 5. CDR3 length equals 15 residues. CDR1 is SGHSA, CDR2 FRNQAP, per germline. The CDR3 sequence is CASVRDRGDTGQLYF. CDR3 DNA (partial): TGTGCAAGCGTCCGGGACAGGGGGGACACCGGGCAGCTCTAC.

To note about this clone: These gene names are mouse names. The read stops 1 residue short of the end of the CDR3; the missing end is completed from the germline J gene. V gene TRBV13-2 combines with J gene TRBJ2-2; TRBD1 agrees at 9 bases. CDR1 and CDR2 from the germline V gene are NNHNN and SYGAGS (reference sequence). The length of the CDR3 is 16 residues. V lost 5 bases and J lost 3; bases outside the gene matches: 8. The CDR3 sequence is CASGTGTGRDTGQLYF. The CDR3 DNA, read in part, is TGTGCCAGCGGAACCGGGACAGGGAGGGACACCGGGCAGCTCTAC.

On this clone itself: Gene names are the mouse ones. Coverage ceases 1 residue before the CDR3 finishes, and the germline J gene fills in the end. The chain employs TRBV13-2 and TRBJ2-4; no clear D. Trimming cost V 2 bases and J 4 bases, with 11 bases left between them. This CDR3 is built from 14 residues. CDR1 and CDR2 from the germline V gene are NNHNN and SYGAGS (reference sequence). CDR3 region: CASGDAREKNTLYF. The covered CDR3 bases are TGTGCCAGCGGTGACGCAAGGGAGAAAAACACCTTGTAC.

A note on this clone: Germline and genes: mouse. The read ends 1 residue shy of where the CDR3 ends; the end is completed using the germline J gene. V gene TRBV14 combines with J gene TRBJ2-4, with 10 bases matching TRBD2. CDR3 length equals 15 residues. The germline V gene has CDR1 SGHDT and CDR2 FRDEAV. Trimming cost V 4 bases and J 0 bases; bases outside gene matches: 2. The CDR3 bases that were read are TGTGCCAGCAGTCGGGACTGGGGAAGTCAAAACACCTTGTAC. It encodes CASSRDWGSQNTLY. The full CDR3 protein is CASSRDWGSQNTLYF.

As concerns this clone: These gene names are mouse names. Sequencing ends 1 residue short of the CDR3 end; the germline J gene provides the rest. The same CDR3 arises from other DNA sequences in this sample as well. This rearrangement joins TRBV16 to TRBJ1-1; tentatively, D is TRBD1 (5 bases). CDR3 length: 14 amino acids. The V gene's germline CDR1 is SGHSA and CDR2 FRNQAP. Trimming removed 1 base from V and 0 bases from J, with 6 bases in between. CDR3: CASSLGTTNTEVFF. The part of the CDR3 DNA that was read is TGTGCAAGCAGCTTAGGGACAACAAACACAGAAGTCTTC.

Points on this clone: The germline and genes are mouse ones. Read coverage stops 1 residue before the CDR3 terminus; the germline J gene supplies the remainder. The chain has TRBV2 and TRBJ1-3; no definite D call. The germline V and J ends were trimmed by 1 base and 0 bases, with 7 bases remaining between them. Germline CDR1 reads LGHNA; CDR2 reads YSYQKL. The CDR3 consists of 15 residues. The CDR3 reads CASSQASNSGNTLYF. CDR3 DNA, as far as it was read: TGTGCCAGCAGCCAAGCCTCAAATTCTGGAAATACGCTCTAT.

On this clone itself: The genes are named according to mouse. The read gets to within 1 residue of the CDR3 end, and the germline J gene fills in the rest. The chain joins TRBV26 to TRBJ1-3, with TRBD1 identical over 10 bases. The CDR3 spans 15 residues. The ends lost 3 bases at V and 2 bases at J; junction bases unmatched: 1. Germline V lookup: CDR1 KGHPV, CDR2 FQNQEV (reference sequence). The CDR3 reads CASSLGQGAGNTLYF. The sequenced CDR3 bases are TGTGCCAGCAGTCTAGGACAGGGGGCTGGAAATACGCTCTAT.

The sample holds a few counts of this clone. Gene names follow the mouse nomenclature. The read is 1 residue too short to cover the CDR3 end, so that end is filled in from the germline J gene. The chain uses TRBV15 and TRBJ2-1; 10 nucleotides agree with TRBD1. After removal of 2 bases from V and 7 bases from J, the junction contained 2 bases not matched to a gene. Germline CDR1 is SGHND and CDR2 is FRSKSL. CDR3 length: 14 residues. CDR3 DNA, as far as it was read: TGTGCCAGCAGTTTAACGGGACAGGGGGCTGAGCAGTTC. This sequence encodes CASSLTGQGAEQF. The CDR3 in full is CASSLTGQGAEQFF.

Points on this clone: The gene names here belong to mouse. The read ends 1 residue early relative to the CDR3; the germline J gene fills the gap. This sequence joins TRBV16 and TRBJ2-1; D not resolved. Trimming stripped 5 bases from V and 0 bases from J, with 14 bases between. The CDR3 spans 16 residues. Germline CDR1 is SGHSA and CDR2 is FRNQAP. CDR3 region: CASSPRASYNYAEQFF. The covered CDR3 bases are TGTGCAAGCAGCCCCCGGGCCAGTTATAACTATGCTGAGCAGTTC.

About this clone itself: The gene names here belong to mouse. The read comes to an end 1 residue before the CDR3 does, leaving the germline J gene to fill in the end. This chain links TRBV20 with TRBJ1-1; D call uncertain. Germline CDR1 is GFQATS and CDR2 is STVNSAI. V was shortened by 0 bases and J by 0 bases, with 5 bases between the two germline ends. This CDR3 comprises 13 residues. The covered CDR3 bases are TGTGGTGCTAGGGAGAGACAGAACACAGAAGTCTTC. This codes for CGARERQNTEVF. The CDR3 as a whole reads CGARERQNTEVFF.

A few counts support this clone. Any gene name here is a mouse gene name. The read terminates 1 residue ahead of where the CDR3 ends, so the germline J gene completes it. The genes are TRBV1 and TRBJ1-5, with TRBD1 matching 9 bases. With V trimmed by 5 bases and J by 5 bases, 4 bases remained unmatched. This CDR3 has 14 residues. CDR1 and CDR2 (germline): NSQYPW, LRSPGD (reference sequence). The CDR3 sequence is CTCSLRDRDQAPLF. The sequenced CDR3 bases are TGCACCTGCAGTCTCCGGGACAGGGACCAGGCTCCGCTT. Using reference TRBV1 and TRBJ1-5 for the parts outside the CDR3, the full variable domain is VTLLEQNPRWRLVPRGQAVNLRCILKNSQYPWMSWYQQDLQKQLQWLFTLRSPGDKEVKSLPGADYLATRVTDTELRLQVANMSQGRTLYCTCSLRDRDQAPLFGEGTRLSVL.

On this clone itself: Mouse gene names and germline throughout. Sequencing ends 1 residue short of the CDR3 end; the germline J gene provides the rest. The chain uses TRBV3 and TRBJ2-5; 14 bases agree with TRBD2. This CDR3 comprises 16 residues. Unmatched junction bases numbered 1, after V lost 3 bases and J lost 2 bases. The germline CDR1 and CDR2 sequences are SNHLY and FYNGKV (reference sequence). The sequenced part of the CDR3 DNA is TGTGCCAGCAGCTTGGGACTGGGGGGGCCCCAAGACACCCAGTAC. Translation: CASSLGLGGPQDTQY. Given in full, the CDR3 is CASSLGLGGPQDTQYF.

This clone occurred once. Each gene name is a mouse one. Sequencing ends 1 residue short of the CDR3 end; the germline J gene provides the rest. The chain is built from TRBV12-1 and TRBJ1-4; no reliable D call. Between the trimmed V and J ends, which lost 0 bases and 6 bases, there was a span of 4 bases. Germline V gene lookup returns CDR1 SGHSN and CDR2 HYEKVE. The CDR3 totals 12 residues. The CDR3 sequence is CASSLGDERLFF. The CDR3 bases that were read are TGTGCCAGCTCTCTCGGAGACGAAAGATTATTT.

Turning to this clone: Genes here carry mouse names. The read falls 1 residue short of the CDR3 end, and the missing part is taken from the germline J gene. The V and J genes are TRBV5 and TRBJ2-1; D is ambiguous. The CDR3 is 11 residues long. V shed 0 bases and J shed 8 bases, with 2 bases lying between them. CDR1 and CDR2 (germline): LGHNA, YNLKQL (reference sequence). The CDR3 is CASSQESEQFF. The part of the CDR3 DNA that was read is TGTGCCAGCAGCCAAGAGTCTGAGCAGTTC.

A word on this clone: The gene symbols are mouse symbols. The read gets to within 1 residue of the CDR3 end, and the germline J gene fills in the rest. This chain uses TRBV16 with TRBJ2-4; a possible D gene is TRBD2 (5 bases). Germline CDR1 SGHSA, CDR2 FRNQAP. Trimming stripped 1 base from V and 0 bases from J, with 8 bases between. The CDR3 is 15 amino acids. The CDR3 sequence: CASSLVGESQNTLYF. The CDR3 bases that were read are TGTGCAAGCAGCTTAGTTGGGGAGAGTCAAAACACCTTGTAC.

A note on this clone: Here the gene names and germline are mouse. The CDR3 end lies 1 residue beyond the end of the read and is filled in from the germline J gene. The chain employs TRBV2 and TRBJ1-3, with D possibly matching TRBD1 (5 bases). CDR3 length equals 15 residues. Trimming cost V 1 base and J 0 bases, with 7 bases left between them. Looked up from germline, CDR1 is LGHNA and CDR2 is YSYQKL. The CDR3 protein is CASSQGGYSGNTLYF. CDR3 DNA, as far as it was read: TGTGCCAGCAGCCAAGGGGGCTATTCTGGAAATACGCTCTAT.

For this clone: Mouse gene names and germline throughout. Read sequence stops 1 residue before the CDR3 end, and the germline J gene provides the missing end. This chain joins TRBV12-1 and TRBJ2-7, with 10 nucleotides matching TRBD1. Germline lookup yields CDR1 SGHSN and CDR2 HYEKVE. This CDR3 comprises 14 residues. The V gene end was trimmed by 2 bases and the J gene end by 4 bases; junction bases not matched to a gene: 4. Partial CDR3 DNA: TGTGCCAGCTCTCCGCCGGGACAGGGGTATGAACAGTAC. Its protein product is CASSPPGQGYEQY. The full CDR3 protein reads CASSPPGQGYEQYF.

This clone was seen a few times. Genes and germline come from the mouse. Coverage ceases 1 residue before the CDR3 finishes, and the germline J gene fills in the end. This rearrangement joins TRBV19 to TRBJ2-7; 8 nucleotides match TRBD2. Per the germline V gene, CDR1 is FNHDT and CDR2 is SITEND (reference sequence). V lost 2 bases, J lost 7 bases, and 8 bases stayed unmatched. This CDR3 is 14 amino acids long. Partial CDR3 DNA: TGTGCCAGCAGTATCCCCCTGGGGGGTCGGGAACAGTAC. Its protein is CASSIPLGGREQY. The full-length CDR3 reads as CASSIPLGGREQYF.

This clone was observed a single time. Here the gene names and germline are mouse. Read coverage stops 1 residue before the CDR3 terminus; the germline J gene supplies the remainder. The chain combines TRBV2 with TRBJ2-1, with 12 bases fitting TRBD2. The CDR3 loop spans 17 amino acids. Germline CDR1 LGHNA, CDR2 YSYQKL. J lost 4 bases, V lost 2 bases, and 6 bases had no gene match. Incomplete CDR3 DNA: TGTGCCAGCAGCCAAACCGGGACTGGGGGGATGTATGCTGAGCAGTTC. Protein product: CASSQTGTGGMYAEQF. The entire CDR3 is CASSQTGTGGMYAEQFF.